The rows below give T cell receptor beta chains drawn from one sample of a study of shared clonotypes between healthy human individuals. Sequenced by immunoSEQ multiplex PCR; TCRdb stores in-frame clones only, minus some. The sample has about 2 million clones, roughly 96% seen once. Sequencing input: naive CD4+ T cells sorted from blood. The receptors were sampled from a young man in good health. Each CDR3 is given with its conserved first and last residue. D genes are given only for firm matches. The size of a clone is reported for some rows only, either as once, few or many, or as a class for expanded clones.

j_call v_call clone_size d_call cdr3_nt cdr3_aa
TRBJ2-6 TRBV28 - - TGTGCCAGCAGTTTCTCCGGGACAAAGTCGCCCAACGTCCTGACTTTC CASSFSGTKSPNVLTF
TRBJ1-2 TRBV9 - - TGTGCCAGCAGCGTAGTAGGGAAGGGTGGCTACACCTTC CASSVVGKGGYTF
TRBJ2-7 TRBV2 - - TGTGCCAGCAGAGTCTTCCACGAGCAGTACTTC CASRVFHEQYF
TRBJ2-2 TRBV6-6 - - TGTGCCAGCATACCGAGGACGAACACCGGGGAGCTGTTTTTT CASIPRTNTGELFF
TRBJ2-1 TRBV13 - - TGTGCCAGCAGCGTAACCAAGGGGGGGCAGTTCTTC CASSVTKGGQFF
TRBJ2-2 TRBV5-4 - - TGTGCCACCGCAAACAGGACCACCGGGGAGCTGTTTTTT CATANRTTGELFF
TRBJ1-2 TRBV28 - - TGTGCCAGCAGTATCGACCTGGGGGTAAACGGCTACACCTTC CASSIDLGVNGYTF
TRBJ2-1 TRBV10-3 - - TGTGCCATCAGTGGGGGGTCTCGCTCCTACAATGAGCAGTTCTTC CAISGGSRSYNEQFF
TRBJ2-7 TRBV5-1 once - TGCGCCAGCAGCTTGGTAGGAGAGAGAGAGCAGTACTTC CASSLVGEREQYF
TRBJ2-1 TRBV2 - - TGTGCCAGCAGTGTCAATACCCTGGGCAATGAGCAGTTCTTC CASSVNTLGNEQFF
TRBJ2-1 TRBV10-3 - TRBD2 TGTGCCATCAGTGAATTAGCGGGAGGCCGACTCGGTGAGCAGTTCTTC CAISELAGGRLGEQFF
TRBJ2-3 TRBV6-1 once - TGTGCCAGCCTCGCGGTGAGCACAGATACGCAGTATTTT CASLAVSTDTQYF
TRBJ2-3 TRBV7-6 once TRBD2 TGTGCCAGCAGCCCGGGGAGCGGGGGTTCCACAGATACGCAGTATTTT CASSPGSGGSTDTQYF
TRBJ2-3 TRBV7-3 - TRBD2 TGTGCCAGCAGCTTGTCTAGCGGGGGCTGGGATACGCAGTATTTT CASSLSSGGWDTQYF
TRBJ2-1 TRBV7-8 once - TGTGCCAGCAGCTTCGACACCTACAATGAGCAGTTCTTC CASSFDTYNEQFF
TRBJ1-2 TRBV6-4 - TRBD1 TGTGCCAGCAGTAGGACAGGGGTCGGTAACTATGGCTACACCTTC CASSRTGVGNYGYTF
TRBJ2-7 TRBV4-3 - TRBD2 TGCGCCAGCAGCCAAGAACCGCGGGGGTCCTACGAGCAGTACTTC CASSQEPRGSYEQYF
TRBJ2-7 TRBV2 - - TGTGCCAGCAGAGCCTCAGGGGATACCTACGAGCAGTACTTC CASRASGDTYEQYF
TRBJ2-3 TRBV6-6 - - TGTGCCAGCACCCCGGGGAGGGGGGCAGATACGCAGTATTTT CASTPGRGADTQYF
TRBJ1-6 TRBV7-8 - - TGTGCCAGCAGCTTAGCAGGCGTAGGAAATTCACCCCTCCACTTT CASSLAGVGNSPLHF
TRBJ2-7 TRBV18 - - TGTGCCAGCTCCCGGCGGGACAGCTCCTACGAGCAGTACTTC CASSRRDSSYEQYF
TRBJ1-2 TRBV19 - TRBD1 TGTGCCATCCGTAGACAGGGAAGAAACTATGGCTACACCTTC CAIRRQGRNYGYTF
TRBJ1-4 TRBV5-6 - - TGTGCCAGCAGCTTAAGACAGGTCCAAATTAATGAAAAACTGTTTTTT CASSLRQVQINEKLFF
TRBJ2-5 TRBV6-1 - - TGTGCCAGCAGCCCGGGACTGGCAGAGACCCAGTACTTC CASSPGLAETQYF
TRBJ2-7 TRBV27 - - TGTGCCAGCAGCCAACTGGGGGAGTGGGAGCAGTACTTC CASSQLGEWEQYF
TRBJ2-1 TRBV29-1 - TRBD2 TGCAGCGTTGATCGGACTAGCGGGAGTAATGAGCAGTTCTTC CSVDRTSGSNEQFF
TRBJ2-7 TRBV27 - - TGTGCCAGCAGTCGGACGTGGGGCTCCTACGAGCAGTACTTC CASSRTWGSYEQYF
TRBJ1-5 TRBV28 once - TGTGCCAGCACCCAACTCCGGTGGGGGGCCGCTCAGCCCCAGCATTTT CASTQLRWGAAQPQHF
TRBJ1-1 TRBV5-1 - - TGCGCCAGCAGCGGAGGGGACGTCGGGAACACTGAAGCTTTCTTT CASSGGDVGNTEAFF
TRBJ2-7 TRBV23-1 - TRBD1 TGCGCCAGCAGTCCCATCTGGACAGGGGGTGCCTACGAGCAGTACTTC CASSPIWTGGAYEQYF
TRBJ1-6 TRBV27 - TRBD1 TGTGCCAGCAGTTTCCCATCAGGCCGGGACAGGAATTCACCCCTCCACTTT CASSFPSGRDRNSPLHF
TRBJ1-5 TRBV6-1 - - TGTGCCAGCAGTGAAGGACAGGTTCAGCCCCAGCATTTT CASSEGQVQPQHF
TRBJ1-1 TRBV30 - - TGTGCCTGGAGTGTACGTTTGAACACTGAAGCTTTCTTT CAWSVRLNTEAFF
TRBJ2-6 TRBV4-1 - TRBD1 TGCGCCAGCAGCCAGACGGGACAGCCTGCCGGGGCCAACGTCCTGACTTTC CASSQTGQPAGANVLTF
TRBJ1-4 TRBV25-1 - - TGTGCCAGCAGTGCGGGTATGGAAAAACTGTTTTTT CASSAGMEKLFF
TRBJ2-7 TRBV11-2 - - TGTGCCAGCAGCTTACGGGTCCCCCCGCTCGAGCAGTACTTC CASSLRVPPLEQYF
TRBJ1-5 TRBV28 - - TGTGCCAGCAGTTTATCGGTTCGAGGGGGGAAGGGAAGCAATCAGCCCCAGCATTTT CASSLSVRGGKGSNQPQHF
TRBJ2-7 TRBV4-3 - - TGCGCCAGCAGCCAAGATCGTCCACTAGTGGGATCCTACGAGCAGTACTTC CASSQDRPLVGSYEQYF
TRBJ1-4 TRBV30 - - TGTGCCTGGAGTCGACGACGGGGGCCGGAAGAAAAACTGTTTTTT CAWSRRRGPEEKLFF
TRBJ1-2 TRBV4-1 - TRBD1 TGCGCCAGCAGCCACTCCGACAGGGACTATGGCTACACCTTC CASSHSDRDYGYTF
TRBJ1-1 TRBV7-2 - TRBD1 TGTGCCAGCAGCTTTGGACAGGGGAGGGTGATTAGTACTGAAGCTTTCTTT CASSFGQGRVISTEAFF
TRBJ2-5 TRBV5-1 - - TGCGCCAGCAGCTTGGAGTTCCCAGGGATCGGAGGGCAAGAGACCCAGTACTTC CASSLEFPGIGGQETQYF